Shown below are 19 T cell receptor beta chains from a single sample sequenced in a study of CD8+CD57+ T cells in acquired aplastic anemia. The template for TCR beta VDJ and CDR3 sequence profiling was genomic DNA. TCRdb reanalysed the reads using MiXCR and keeps one entry per CDR3 protein. The profile covers 75,000 to 90,000 distinct CDR3 sequences, with about half appearing a single time and 66% taken by the ten largest. The sample taken for sequencing was sorted CD4+, CD8+, or CD8+CD57+ T cells (not recorded which) from PBMCs. The receptors were sampled from a human donor in good health, serving as a control.

The J gene is TRBJ2-5, the V gene TRBV10-3, with TRBD1 matching 8 bases. Judging by the DNA end, TRBJ2-1 fits better; the J call may be wrong. Germline V gene sequence: CDR1 ENHRY, CDR2 SYGVKD. The CDR3 consists of 17 residues. DNA for the CDR3: TGTGCCATCAGATCCCAGACAGGGGCTCACCCTAACAATGAGCAGTTCTTC. This encodes CAIRSQTGAHPNNEQFF.

The rearrangement links TRBV29-1 to TRBJ1-3; D possibly corresponds to TRBD1 (6 bases). Germline CDR1 SQVTM, CDR2 ANQGSEA. The CDR3 length is 13 residues. The V and J ends lost 5 bases and 0 bases respectively, with 8 bases between them. CDR3 DNA: TGCAGCGTTACAGGGTTCTCTGGAAACACCATATATTTT. Translated: CSVTGFSGNTIYF. Full variable domain (outside the CDR3, taken from reference TRBV29-1 and TRBJ1-3): SAVISQKPSRDICQRGTSLTIQCQVDSQVTMMFWYRQQPGQSLTLIATANQGSEATYESGFVIDKFPISRPNLTFSTLTVSNMSPEDSSIYLCSVTGFSGNTIYFGEGSWLTVV.

The J gene is TRBJ2-2, the V gene TRBV29-1, with D tentatively TRBD2 (5 bases). Germline values: CDR1 SQVTM, CDR2 ANQGSEA. The CDR3 runs 13 residues. Trimming took off 4 bases at V and 6 bases at J, with 12 bases between the two ends. The CDR3: CSVGTRLSGELFF. The CDR3 nucleotides are TGCAGCGTTGGTACCCGACTATCCGGGGAGCTGTTTTTT.

This chain uses TRBV28 with TRBJ2-7; 9 bases line up with TRBD2. In germline, CDR1 is MDHEN, CDR2 SYDVKM. The CDR3 loop spans 15 amino acids. Unmatched junction bases numbered 6, after V lost 6 bases and J lost 0 bases. CDR3 nucleotide sequence: TGTGCCAGCAGACCAAGCGGGGGGCTCTCCTACGAGCAGTACTTC. This translates into CASRPSGGLSYEQYF.

The sample holds many counts of this clonotype. The chain combines TRBV20-1 with TRBJ1-2; D unclear. CDR1 is DFQATT and CDR2 is SNEGSKA in the germline V gene (reference sequence). The CDR3 length is 9 residues. CDR3 in amino acids: CRPPYGYTF. The CDR3 DNA reads as TGCAGACCCCCCTATGGCTACACCTTC.

The table lists this clonotype with a count of one. The chain combines TRBV12-3 or TRBV12-4 with TRBJ2-3, with 7 bases matching TRBD2. The junction had 3 bases not matched to a gene; V was cut back by 8 bases and J by 1 base. CDR3 length equals 13 residues. The CDR3 here is CASGLAGTDTQYF. In DNA form, the CDR3 reads TGTGCCAGCGGCCTAGCGGGCACAGATACGCAGTATTTT.

The sample holds a few counts of this clonotype. The rearrangement links TRBV9 to TRBJ2-1; 9 positions agree with TRBD2. The CDR3 runs to 17 residues. The V gene's germline CDR1 is SGDLS and CDR2 YYNGEE. J lost 0 bases, V lost 3 bases, and 7 bases had no gene match. The CDR3 bases are TGTGCCAGCAGCGAACCCTTTAGCGGGAGCTCCTACAATGAGCAGTTCTTC. Residues: CASSEPFSGSSYNEQFF.

The CDR3 protein is CASRGELAGFYEQYF. The CDR3 region has the DNA TGTGCCAGCCGAGGTGAGCTAGCGGGGTTCTACGAGCAGTACTTC. V gene TRBV6-1 combines with J gene TRBJ2-7; TRBD2 matches 9 bases. Trimming removed 8 bases from V and 3 bases from J; junction bases left unmatched: 11. From germline, CDR1 is MNHNS and CDR2 SASEGT. The CDR3 covers 15 residues.

The chain links TRBV25-1 to TRBJ1-3; tentatively, D is TRBD1 (5 bases). The V and J ends lost 4 bases and 2 bases respectively, with 9 bases between them. Looked up from germline, CDR1 is MGHDK and CDR2 is SYGVNS. CDR3 size: 14 residues. This CDR3 reads CASSAGLAGNTIYF. CDR3 in DNA: TGTGCCAGCAGTGCGGGGCTCGCTGGAAACACCATATATTTT.

This clonotype was seen just once. A much larger clone lies a single base off, so this may be a read error. V usage is TRBV6-1 and J usage is TRBJ2-7, with 8 positions matching TRBD1. The CDR3 consists of 14 residues. Germline CDR1 reads MNHNS; CDR2 reads SASEGT. CDR3 DNA sequence: TGTGCCAGCGCGACCGGGACAGGAACCTACGGGCAGTACTTC. It is translated as CASATGTGTYGQYF.

The rearrangement uses TRBV12-3 or TRBV12-4 and TRBJ2-7; D ambiguous. The V and J ends lost 6 bases and 7 bases respectively, with 16 bases between them. The CDR3 consists of 13 residues. The DNA for the CDR3 is TGTGCCAGCAGCTTAACTACCCTGGGGGAGCAGTACTTC. It translates to CASSLTTLGEQYF.

In its sample, this clonotype was seen many times. The J gene is TRBJ2-7, the V gene TRBV6-1; TRBD1 might be the D (5 bases). Germline CDR1 MNHNS, CDR2 SASEGT. The CDR3 extends over 15 amino acids. With 6 bases removed from V and 3 bases from J, the gap between germline ends came to 18 bases. CDR3 DNA sequence: TGTGCCAGCAGCAAGGGTTTTCCTAGGGGCTACGAGCAGTACTTC. Residues: CASSKGFPRGYEQYF.

The chain carries TRBV2 and TRBJ1-4; TRBD1 aligns across 8 bases. CDR3 length equals 14 residues. The V gene's germline CDR1 is SNHLY and CDR2 FYNNEI. Losses at the gene ends were 6 bases for V and 3 bases for J; bases not matched to a gene: 3. CDR3 loop: CASRGQVPNEKLFF. CDR3 DNA sequence: TGTGCCAGCAGGGGACAGGTTCCTAATGAAAAACTGTTTTTT.

There are a few counts of this clonotype. This rearrangement joins TRBV11-1 to TRBJ2-7; 10 nucleotides line up with TRBD1. J lost 2 bases, V lost 5 bases, and 15 bases had no gene match. The CDR3 consists of 18 residues. Germline values: CDR1 SGHAT, CDR2 FQDESV (reference sequence). CDR3 in amino acids: CASSVEGGSGQGTYEQYF. Here the CDR3 DNA reads TGTGCCAGCAGCGTTGAGGGGGGGTCGGGACAGGGGACCTACGAGCAGTACTTC.

For this clonotype: Possible read error: a much larger clone is one base away. The V call is TRBV9, the J call TRBJ1-1; 11 bases fit TRBD1. The CDR3 spans 16 residues. With 4 bases clipped from V and 6 bases from J, the junction kept 11 bases outside the gene matches. Germline lookup yields CDR1 SGDLS and CDR2 YYNGEE. In DNA, the CDR3 is TGTGCCAGCAGCACCGGACAGGGGGCTAGAAACGCTGAAGCTTTCTTT. Amino acid sequence: CASSTGQGARNAEAFF.

This clonotype was detected many times. This chain joins TRBV27 and TRBJ2-7; 8 nucleotides match TRBD1. V shed 8 bases, J shed 3 bases, and the junction held 9 bases outside the gene matches. The CDR3 sequence is 14 residues long. CDR1 and CDR2 (germline): MNHEY, SMNVEV (reference sequence). CDR3 sequence: CASGSGTGDYEQYF. The DNA for the CDR3 is TGTGCCAGCGGATCCGGGACAGGTGACTACGAGCAGTACTTC.

This clonotype was seen a few times. The V and J genes are TRBV20-1 and TRBJ2-7; D is unresolved. CDR3 length: 15 residues. Deletions cut 4 bases from V and 2 bases from J, with 18 bases between. The germline CDR1 and CDR2 sequences are DFQATT and SNEGSKA (reference sequence). Here the CDR3 reads CSAKDLRTTPYEQYF. The CDR3 DNA is TGCAGTGCTAAAGACCTCAGGACCACACCCTACGAGCAGTACTTC.

This clonotype was picked up many times. The chain carries TRBV9 and TRBJ2-1; D unclear. The ends were cut back, 0 bases at V and 4 bases at J, with 2 bases in the middle. The CDR3 runs 12 residues. Germline V gives CDR1 SGDLS, CDR2 YYNGEE. DNA of the CDR3: TGTGCCAGCAGCGTAGATTACAATGAGCAGTTCTTC. Its protein is CASSVDYNEQFF.

This clonotype was seen at least ten times. The V and J genes are TRBV12-3 or TRBV12-4 and TRBJ1-1; D gene ambiguous. V was clipped by 3 bases and J by 1 base, with 6 bases between them. The CDR3 consists of 13 residues. The CDR3 DNA follows: TGTGCCAGCAGTTTCGCGAGGAACACTGAAGCTTTCTTT. Translated, it gives CASSFARNTEAFF.